This TCR beta chain is drawn from a study of T cell responses to AZD1222 COVID-19 vaccine. Using immunoSEQ multiplex PCR, the repertoire was profiled, and TCRdb retains in-frame clones only, with some absent. The sample shows approximately 150,000 clones, over 90% of them seen only once. General observations from the study: Spike-specific TCR breadth and depth went up after people got two AZD1222 doses. In a largely white British group with more females than males, clonal diversity was possibly underestimated.

A note on this clone: Its antigen is not known.

V lost 0 bases, J lost 4 bases, and 19 bases lay in between. Germline-derived CDR1 and CDR2 are SGHDN and FVKESK. There are 17 residues in the CDR3. This chain connects TRBV14 to TRBJ2-7, with a tentative D call TRBD2 (6 bases). The sample consisted of peripheral blood, taken on day 0 of AZD1222 vaccination. This clonotype originated in an adult in good health. The CDR3 sequence: CASSQEYRGGFVYEQYF. The CDR3 DNA reads as TGTGCCAGCAGCCAAGAGTATCGGGGAGGCTTCGTATACGAGCAGTACTTC.